One sample yielded the 29 T cell receptor beta chains listed below, sequenced in a study of cytomegalovirus exposure and HLA in healthy donors. Both 60 Vbeta primers and 13 Jbeta primers went into the PCR. Measured with immunoSEQ multiplex PCR; TCRdb has only the in-frame clones, and not every one. Of about 110,000 clones listed, around 87% are singletons. Sequencing was carried out using PBMCs. Receptors were obtained from a middle-aged man in good health and CMV-seronegative.

Comment on this clone: Relative to the germline gene, one junction end is altered; a read error may explain this. The chain uses TRBV5-8 and TRBJ2-1; a weak D match, TRBD2 (5 bases). Germline-derived CDR1 and CDR2 are SGHTS and YDEGEE. This CDR3 is built from 10 residues. The CDR3 DNA reads TGTGCCAGCAGCTTGGCGGGGAAGGTCTTC. It codes for CASSLAGKVF.

This clone has more than one count but fewer than ten. V is TRBV2 and J is TRBJ1-3; D is perhaps TRBD1 (6 bases). The V end lost 6 bases, the J end lost 0 bases, and 6 bases lay between the germline ends. The CDR3 contains 13 residues. Germline V gene data show CDR1 as SNHLY and CDR2 as FYNNEI. The CDR3 is CASRDSSGNTIYF. The CDR3 bases are TGTGCCAGCAGGGACAGCTCTGGAAACACCATATATTTT.

This chain connects TRBV2 to TRBJ2-5; tentative D call: TRBD1 (5 bases). This CDR3 has 13 amino acids. Looked up from germline, CDR1 is SNHLY and CDR2 is FYNNEI. V was cut by 7 bases and J by 0 bases, with 9 bases left in between. CDR3 in DNA: TGTGCCAGCACGGCAGGGAACCAAGAGACCCAGTACTTC. Amino acid sequence: CASTAGNQETQYF.

The V call is TRBV27, the J call TRBJ2-7; D may be TRBD2 (5 bases). This CDR3 is 14 amino acids long. Germline lookup yields CDR1 MNHEY and CDR2 SMNVEV (reference sequence). The germline V and J ends were trimmed by 5 bases and 5 bases, with 16 bases remaining between them. CDR3 in amino acids: CASSPSREPHEQYF. For the CDR3, the DNA is TGTGCCAGCAGTCCCTCGAGGGAACCCCACGAGCAGTACTTC.

CDR3 protein: CASSLEGAGELFF. CDR3 coding DNA: TGTGCCAGCAGCTTAGAAGGGGCCGGGGAGCTGTTTTTT. This chain links TRBV7-9 with TRBJ2-2, with TRBD1 as a possible D gene (5 bases). This CDR3 has 13 amino acids. Trimming pared 1 base from V and 6 bases from J, leaving 6 bases between. Germline lookup yields CDR1 SEHNR and CDR2 FQNEAQ (reference sequence).

The rearrangement links TRBV4-2 to TRBJ2-2; D is perhaps TRBD1 (5 bases). CDR3 size: 15 residues. CDR1 is LGHNA and CDR2 is YNFKEQ in the germline V gene. V lost 4 bases and J 1 base, leaving 10 bases between the germline ends. The CDR3 loop reads CASSPTTGNTGELFF. The CDR3 nucleotides are TGTGCCAGCAGCCCCACCACAGGGAACACCGGGGAGCTGTTTTTT.

This chain uses TRBV5-1 with TRBJ1-1; 8 bases match TRBD1. The CDR3 is 15 amino acids. CDR1 SGHRS and CDR2 YFSETQ come from the germline V gene. V lost 2 bases and J lost 1; bases outside the gene matches: 4. CDR3 DNA sequence: TGCGCCAGCAGCTTAGACGGGACAGGGAACACTGAAGCTTTCTTT. Amino acid sequence: CASSLDGTGNTEAFF.

V gene TRBV29-1 combines with J gene TRBJ1-2; the D is unclear. CDR1 is SQVTM and CDR2 is ANQGSEA in the germline V gene. The CDR3 runs to 11 residues. With 1 base removed from V and 6 bases from J, the gap between germline ends came to 6 bases. Written as DNA, the CDR3 is TGCAGCGTTGAAGTCGGTCATGGCTACACCTTC. Translating it yields CSVEVGHGYTF.

The V gene is TRBV28, the J gene TRBJ1-1; TRBD1 might be the D (5 bases). Germline lookup yields CDR1 MDHEN and CDR2 SYDVKM. Trimming took 4 bases from V and 6 from J, leaving 18 bases between them. This CDR3 region has 15 residues. CDR3 sequence: CASSYGGVNYAEAFF. CDR3 nucleotide sequence: TGTGCCAGCAGTTATGGAGGGGTGAATTACGCTGAAGCTTTCTTT.

This chain connects TRBV5-1 to TRBJ2-3, with D unclear. CDR3 length: 17 residues. CDR1 is SGHRS and CDR2 is YFSETQ in the germline V gene. Trimming pared 2 bases from V and 3 bases from J, leaving 19 bases between. The CDR3 sequence: CASSFFGWVTETDTQYF. Written as DNA, the CDR3 is TGCGCCAGCAGCTTCTTTGGATGGGTCACGGAGACAGATACGCAGTATTTT.

This clone has a handful of counts. This chain uses TRBV10-3 with TRBJ2-4; the match to TRBD2 covers 13 bases. V was pared by 3 bases and J by 3 bases, with 2 bases of the junction left unmatched. The length of the CDR3 is 16 residues. Per germline, CDR1 ENHRY and CDR2 SYGVKD. The CDR3 coding sequence is TGTGCCATCAGTGAACTAGCGGGGGGGGACAAAAACATTCAGTACTTC. Residues: CAISELAGGDKNIQYF.

The rearrangement joins TRBV28 to TRBJ1-6, with 7 bases fitting TRBD1. V dropped 3 bases and J dropped 9; count of bases not matched to a gene: 5. The CDR3 covers 14 residues. Germline lookup yields CDR1 MDHEN and CDR2 SYDVKM. Here the CDR3 DNA reads TGTGCCAGCAGTTTCACACAGGGGAGTTCACCCCTCCACTTT. Encoded protein: CASSFTQGSSPLHF.

There are a few counts of this clone. CDR3 sequence: CSASRGQANTGELFF. CDR3 coding DNA: TGCAGCGCCTCGAGGGGACAGGCGAACACCGGGGAGCTGTTTTTT. The gene calls are TRBV29-1 and TRBJ2-2; TRBD1 agrees at 8 bases. This CDR3 has 15 residues. The trim removed 7 bases at V and 0 bases at J, leaving 7 bases unmatched. Looked up from germline, CDR1 is SQVTM and CDR2 is ANQGSEA.

The CDR3 protein is CASEGPRGRTDTQYF. In DNA form, the CDR3 reads TGTGCCAGCGAAGGGCCGCGGGGGCGCACAGATACGCAGTATTTT. The genes are TRBV25-1 and TRBJ2-3; tentatively, D is TRBD2 (7 bases). V lost 8 bases to trimming and J lost 1 base, with 16 bases between them. The germline V gene encodes CDR1 MGHDK and CDR2 SYGVNS. The CDR3 extends over 15 amino acids.

The CDR3 nucleotides read TGTGCCAGCAGCCTCCCCTTCGGGGGGGCGGCGGATACGCAGTATTTT. Its translation is CASSLPFGGAADTQYF. The chain has TRBV7-2 and TRBJ2-3; 8 bases are a match to TRBD2. Germline V gives CDR1 SGHTA, CDR2 FQGNSA. The CDR3 runs to 16 residues. V trimming: 5 bases; J trimming: 6 bases; junction bases outside the gene matches: 13. Full variable domain (rest looked up from reference TRBV7-2 and TRBJ2-3): GAGVSQSPSNKVTEKGKDVELRCDPISGHTALYWYRQSLGQGLEFLIYFQGNSAPDKSGLPSDRFSAERTGGSVSTLTIQRTQQEDSAVYLCASSLPFGGAADTQYFGPGTRLTVL.

The J gene is TRBJ1-1, the V gene TRBV4-1; D remains unclear. Trimming shortened V by 5 bases and J by 7 bases, and 14 bases separated the two germline ends. The CDR3 extends over 13 amino acids. The V gene's germline CDR1 is MGHRA and CDR2 YSYEKL. The CDR3 nucleotides are TGCGCCAGCAGCTTGCAAGGAGTGGGTGAAGCTTTCTTT. It codes for CASSLQGVGEAFF.

V and J are TRBV27 and TRBJ1-1; no definite D call. V shed 3 bases and J shed 0 bases, with 8 bases lying between them. CDR3 length: 14 residues. The V gene's germline CDR1 is MNHEY and CDR2 SMNVEV (reference sequence). The DNA for the CDR3 is TGTGCCAGCAGTTTTGGGAGCCTGAACACTGAAGCTTTCTTT. Its translation is CASSFGSLNTEAFF.

This clone was detected only once. The CDR3 loop reads CASSLEGGSYNEQFF. CDR3 bases: TGCGCCAGCAGCTTGGAAGGGGGCTCCTACAATGAGCAGTTCTTC. The chain has TRBV5-1 and TRBJ2-1; a weak D match, TRBD1 (6 bases). Germline lookup yields CDR1 SGHRS and CDR2 YFSETQ. V was trimmed by 0 bases and J by 0 bases, leaving 7 bases between them. This CDR3 region has 15 residues. The full variable domain, completed using reference TRBV5-1 and TRBJ2-1, is KAGVTQTPRYLIKTRGQQVTLSCSPISGHRSVSWYQQTPGQGLQFLFEYFSETQRNKGNFPGRFSGRQFSNSRSEMNVSTLELGDSALYLCASSLEGGSYNEQFFGPGTRLTVL.

The rearrangement joins TRBV19 to TRBJ1-5; tentatively, D is TRBD1 (5 bases). The CDR3 is 15 residues long. CDR1 and CDR2 (germline): LNHDA, SQIVND (reference sequence). V lost 5 bases and J 2 bases, leaving 13 bases between the germline ends. In DNA, the CDR3 is TGTGCCAGTAGTCAAAGGCAAGGGGGCAATCAGCCCCAGCATTTT. Its translation is CASSQRQGGNQPQHF.

This clone was counted once. This chain connects TRBV30 to TRBJ1-1, with TRBD1 matching 10 bases. The CDR3 length is 12 residues. Germline CDR1 GTSNPN, CDR2 SVGIG (reference sequence). The J segment lost 4 bases and the V segment lost 8 bases, leaving 4 bases of the junction unmatched. CDR3 residues: CAARQGATEAFF. Written as DNA, the CDR3 is TGTGCCGCACGACAGGGGGCCACTGAAGCTTTCTTT.

This clone has only a few counts. The rearrangement links TRBV2 to TRBJ2-7, with 9 bases identical to TRBD1. The junction had 8 bases not matched to a gene; V was cut back by 8 bases and J by 6 bases. CDR3 size: 13 residues. Germline V gives CDR1 SNHLY, CDR2 FYNNEI. The CDR3 sequence is CASERDRDAEQYF. Written as DNA, the CDR3 is TGTGCCAGCGAGAGGGACAGGGACGCCGAGCAGTACTTC.

This clone was seen a single time. This chain uses TRBV7-2 with TRBJ2-7; D gene unclear. The CDR3 has 12 amino acids. Looked up from germline, CDR1 is SGHTA and CDR2 is FQGNSA. Deletions cut 3 bases from V and 2 bases from J, with 5 bases between. Written as DNA, the CDR3 is TGTGCCAGCAGCTTGAACACCTACGAGCAGTACTTC. Translation gives CASSLNTYEQYF.

This clone was picked up one time. The chain is built from TRBV29-1 and TRBJ1-1; D is undetermined. V lost 6 bases and J 1 base, leaving 9 bases between the germline ends. Germline V gives CDR1 SQVTM, CDR2 ANQGSEA. The CDR3 runs to 12 residues. CDR3: CSVGVTNTEAFF. CDR3 coding DNA: TGCAGCGTCGGGGTGACGAACACTGAAGCTTTCTTT.

This clone has only a few counts. The genes are TRBV6-5 and TRBJ1-2; D is undetermined. CDR1 and CDR2 from the germline V gene are MNHEY and SVGAGI. The V end lost 6 bases, the J end lost 2 bases, and 13 bases lay between the germline ends. The length of the CDR3 is 14 residues. The CDR3 nucleotides read TGTGCCAGCAGGGGAGTAACACAAAACTATGGCTACACCTTC. Translated, it gives CASRGVTQNYGYTF.

The rearrangement joins TRBV7-2 to TRBJ2-2; unclear D gene. V dropped 3 bases and J dropped 6 bases, with 8 bases sitting between them. Germline values: CDR1 SGHTA, CDR2 FQGNSA. The CDR3 has 13 residues. CDR3 nucleotide sequence: TGTGCCAGCAGCTTCGGGTATCCCGGGGAGCTGTTTTTT. Encoded protein: CASSFGYPGELFF.

The rearrangement uses TRBV5-4 and TRBJ2-3; a weak D match, TRBD2 (6 bases). The V end lost 0 bases, the J end lost 4 bases, and 12 bases lay between the germline ends. Looked up from germline, CDR1 is SGHNT and CDR2 is YYREEE (reference sequence). The CDR3 loop spans 15 amino acids. As DNA, the CDR3 is TGTGCCAGCAGCTTGGCGGAGGGCAGCTCAGATACGCAGTATTTT. Its protein product is CASSLAEGSSDTQYF.

The chain links TRBV6-1 to TRBJ1-1, with TRBD1 identical over 8 bases. The CDR3 has 15 residues. Germline loops: CDR1 MNHNS, CDR2 SASEGT. Trimming took 2 bases from V and 7 from J; bases not matched to a gene: 9. Here the CDR3 reads CASSEKPGQGSEAFF. As DNA, the CDR3 is TGTGCCAGCAGTGAAAAACCCGGACAGGGTAGTGAAGCTTTCTTT.

The chain couples TRBV29-1 to TRBJ2-7; TRBD2 agrees at 7 bases. The CDR3 is 13 residues long. Germline-derived CDR1 and CDR2 are SQVTM and ANQGSEA. Trimming took 7 bases from V and 2 from J; bases not matched to a gene: 8. The CDR3: CSACAGVPYEQYF. CDR3 nucleotide sequence: TGCAGCGCATGCGCGGGGGTCCCCTACGAGCAGTACTTC.

The rearrangement links TRBV28 to TRBJ1-5, with D possibly TRBD1 on 6 matching bases. This CDR3 contains 15 residues. The V end lost 2 bases, the J end lost 5 bases, and 13 bases lay between the germline ends. Germline V lookup: CDR1 MDHEN, CDR2 SYDVKM. The CDR3 spells CASSLRRPGDQPQHF. The CDR3 region has the DNA TGTGCCAGCAGTTTACGTCGTCCAGGGGATCAGCCCCAGCATTTT.